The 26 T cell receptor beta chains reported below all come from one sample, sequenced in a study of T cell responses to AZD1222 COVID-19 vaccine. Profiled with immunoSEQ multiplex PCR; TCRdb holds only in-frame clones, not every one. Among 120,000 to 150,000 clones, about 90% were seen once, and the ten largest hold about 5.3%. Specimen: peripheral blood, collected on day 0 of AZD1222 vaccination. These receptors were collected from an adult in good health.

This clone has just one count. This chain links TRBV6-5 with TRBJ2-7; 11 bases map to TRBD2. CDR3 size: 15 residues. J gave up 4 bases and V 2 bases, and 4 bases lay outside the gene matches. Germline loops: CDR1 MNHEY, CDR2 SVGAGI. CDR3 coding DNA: TGTGCCAGCAGTTACGGGGGGACTAGCGGATACGAGCAGTACTTC. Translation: CASSYGGTSGYEQYF.

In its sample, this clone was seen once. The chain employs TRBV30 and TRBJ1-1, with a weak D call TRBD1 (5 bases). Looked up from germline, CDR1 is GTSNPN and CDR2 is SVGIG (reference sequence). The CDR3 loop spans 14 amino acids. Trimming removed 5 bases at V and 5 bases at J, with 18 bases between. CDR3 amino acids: CAWGGGLIETEAFF. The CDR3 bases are TGTGCCTGGGGTGGGGGACTAATTGAGACTGAAGCTTTCTTT.

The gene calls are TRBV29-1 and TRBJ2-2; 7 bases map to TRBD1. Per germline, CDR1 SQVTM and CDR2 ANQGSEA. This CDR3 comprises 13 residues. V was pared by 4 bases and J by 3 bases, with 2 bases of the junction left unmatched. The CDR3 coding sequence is TGCAGCGTTGGTCAGGGGGACACCGGGGAGCTGTTTTTT. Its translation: CSVGQGDTGELFF.

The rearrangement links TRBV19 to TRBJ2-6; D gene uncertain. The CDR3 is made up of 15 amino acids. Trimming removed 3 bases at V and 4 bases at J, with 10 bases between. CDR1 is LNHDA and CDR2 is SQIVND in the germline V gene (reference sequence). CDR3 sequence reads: CASSIHSAGANVLTF. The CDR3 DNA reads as TGTGCCAGTAGTATCCACAGCGCCGGGGCCAACGTCCTGACTTTC.

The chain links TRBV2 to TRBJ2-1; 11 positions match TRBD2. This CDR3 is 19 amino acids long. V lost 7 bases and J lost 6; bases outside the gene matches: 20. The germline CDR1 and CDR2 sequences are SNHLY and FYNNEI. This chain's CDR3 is CASTSPGTSGVTGSNEQFF. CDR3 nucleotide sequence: TGTGCCAGCACCAGCCCCGGGACTAGCGGAGTAACGGGCTCCAATGAGCAGTTCTTC.

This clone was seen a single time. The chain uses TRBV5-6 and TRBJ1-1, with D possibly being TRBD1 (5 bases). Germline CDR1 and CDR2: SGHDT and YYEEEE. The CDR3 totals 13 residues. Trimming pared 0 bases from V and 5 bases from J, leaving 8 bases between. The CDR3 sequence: CASSLGGTTEAFF. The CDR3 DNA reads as TGTGCCAGCAGCTTGGGGGGGACTACTGAAGCTTTCTTT.

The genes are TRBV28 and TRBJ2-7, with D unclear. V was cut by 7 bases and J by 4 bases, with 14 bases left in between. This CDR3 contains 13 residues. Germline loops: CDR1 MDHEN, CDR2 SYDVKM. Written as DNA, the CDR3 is TGTGCCAGCAAGGGCCACGGCGGATACGAGCAGTACTTC. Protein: CASKGHGGYEQYF.

CDR3 in amino acids: CASSYLIGPNEKLFF. The CDR3 DNA sequence: TGTGCCAGCAGTTACTTAATTGGGCCCAATGAAAAACTGTTTTTT. The V gene is TRBV6-5, the J gene TRBJ1-4; D unclear. The CDR3 consists of 15 residues. V was shortened by 1 base and J by 5 bases, with 11 bases between the two germline ends. Germline CDR1 is MNHEY and CDR2 is SVGAGI.

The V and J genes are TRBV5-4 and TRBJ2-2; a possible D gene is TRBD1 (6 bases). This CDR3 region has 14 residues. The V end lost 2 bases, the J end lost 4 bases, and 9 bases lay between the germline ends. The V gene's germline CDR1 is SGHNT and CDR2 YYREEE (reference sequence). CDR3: CASSFLGGTGELFF. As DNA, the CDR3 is TGTGCCAGCAGCTTCTTAGGGGGCACCGGGGAGCTGTTTTTT.

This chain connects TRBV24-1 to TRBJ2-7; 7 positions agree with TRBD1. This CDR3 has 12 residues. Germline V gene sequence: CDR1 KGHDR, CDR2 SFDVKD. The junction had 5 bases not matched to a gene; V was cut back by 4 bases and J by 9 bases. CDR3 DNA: TGTGCCACCAGTGACCCTAGGGGGCGGCAGTACTTC. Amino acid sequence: CATSDPRGRQYF.

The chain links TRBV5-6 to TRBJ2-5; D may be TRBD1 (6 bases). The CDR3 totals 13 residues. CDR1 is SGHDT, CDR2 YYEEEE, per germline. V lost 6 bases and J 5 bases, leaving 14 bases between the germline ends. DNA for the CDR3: TGTGCCAGCAACTCCGGACAGAAGGAGACCCAGTACTTC. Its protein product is CASNSGQKETQYF.

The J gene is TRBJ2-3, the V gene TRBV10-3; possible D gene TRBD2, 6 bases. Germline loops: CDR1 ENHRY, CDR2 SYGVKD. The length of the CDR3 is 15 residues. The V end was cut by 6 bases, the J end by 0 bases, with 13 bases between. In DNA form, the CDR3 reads TGTGCCATCAGGGCAGGACTACCAAGCACAGATACGCAGTATTTT. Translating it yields CAIRAGLPSTDTQYF.

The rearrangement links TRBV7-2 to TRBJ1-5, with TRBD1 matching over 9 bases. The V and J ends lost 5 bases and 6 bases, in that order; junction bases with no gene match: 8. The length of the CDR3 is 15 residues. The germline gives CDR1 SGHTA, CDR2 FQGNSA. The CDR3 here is CASSTGTGLAQPQHF. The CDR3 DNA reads TGTGCCAGCAGCACCGGGACAGGGCTTGCTCAGCCCCAGCATTTT.

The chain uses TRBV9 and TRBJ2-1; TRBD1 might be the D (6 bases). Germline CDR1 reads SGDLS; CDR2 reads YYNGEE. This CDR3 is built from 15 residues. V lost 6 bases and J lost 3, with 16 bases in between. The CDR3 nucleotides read TGTGCCAGCACCAGGGGAGAGATTGGCTACAATGAGCAGTTCTTC. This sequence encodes CASTRGEIGYNEQFF. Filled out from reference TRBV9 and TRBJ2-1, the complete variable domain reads DSGVTQTPKHLITATGQRVTLRCSPRSGDLSVYWYQQSLDQGLQFLIQYYNGEERAKGNILERFSAQQFPDLHSELNLSSLELGDSALYFCASTRGEIGYNEQFFGPGTRLTVL.

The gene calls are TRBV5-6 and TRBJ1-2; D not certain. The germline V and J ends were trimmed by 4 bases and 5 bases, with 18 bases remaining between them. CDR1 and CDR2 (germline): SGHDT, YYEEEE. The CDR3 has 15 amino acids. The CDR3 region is CASSAYIAGGYGYTF. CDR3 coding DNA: TGTGCCAGCAGCGCATACATCGCGGGCGGGTATGGCTACACCTTC. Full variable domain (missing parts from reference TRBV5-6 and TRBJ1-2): DAGVTQSPTHLIKTRGQQVTLRCSPKSGHDTVSWYQQALGQGPQFIFQYYEEEERQRGNFPDRFSGHQFPNYSSELNVNALLLGDSALYLCASSAYIAGGYGYTFGSGTRLTVV.

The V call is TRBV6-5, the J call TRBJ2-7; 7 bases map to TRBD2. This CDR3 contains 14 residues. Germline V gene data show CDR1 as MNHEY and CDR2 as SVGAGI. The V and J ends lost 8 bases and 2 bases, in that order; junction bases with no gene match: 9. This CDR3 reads CASREARSTYEQYF. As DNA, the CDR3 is TGTGCCAGCCGGGAGGCTCGATCTACCTACGAGCAGTACTTC.

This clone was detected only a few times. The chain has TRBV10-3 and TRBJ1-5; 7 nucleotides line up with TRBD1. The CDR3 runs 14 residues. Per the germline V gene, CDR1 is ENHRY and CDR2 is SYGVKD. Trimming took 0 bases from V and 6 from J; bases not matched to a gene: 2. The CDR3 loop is CAISESQGGQPQHF. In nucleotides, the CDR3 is TGTGCCATCAGTGAGTCCCAGGGGGGTCAGCCCCAGCATTTT.

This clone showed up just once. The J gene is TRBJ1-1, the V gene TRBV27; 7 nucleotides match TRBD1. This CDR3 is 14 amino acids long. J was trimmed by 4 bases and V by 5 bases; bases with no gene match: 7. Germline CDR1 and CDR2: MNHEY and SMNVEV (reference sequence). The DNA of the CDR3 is TGTGCCAGCAGTCTAGACAGGGTCGGCACTGAAGCTTTCTTT. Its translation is CASSLDRVGTEAFF.

The DNA for the CDR3 is TGTGCCAGCAGCGTAGGGGTGGGGGTCTACAATGAGCAGTTCTTC. This encodes CASSVGVGVYNEQFF. This chain joins TRBV9 and TRBJ2-1, with D perhaps matching TRBD1 or TRBD2 (5 bases each). The V and J ends lost 0 bases and 3 bases respectively, with 10 bases between them. The CDR3 extends over 15 amino acids. Germline V CDR1 and CDR2: SGDLS, YYNGEE.

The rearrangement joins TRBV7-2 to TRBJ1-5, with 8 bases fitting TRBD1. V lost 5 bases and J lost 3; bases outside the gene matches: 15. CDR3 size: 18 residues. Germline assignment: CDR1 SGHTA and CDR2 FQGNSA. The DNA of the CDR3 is TGTGCCAGCAGCCCTGGGGCAGGGGGCGATCCTTACAATCAGCCCCAGCATTTT. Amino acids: CASSPGAGGDPYNQPQHF.

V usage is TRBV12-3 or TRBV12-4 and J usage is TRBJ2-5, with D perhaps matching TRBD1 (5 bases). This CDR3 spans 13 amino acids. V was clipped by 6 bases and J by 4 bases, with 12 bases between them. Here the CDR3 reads CASSPRVRETQYF. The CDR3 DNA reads TGTGCCAGCAGCCCCAGGGTCAGAGAGACCCAGTACTTC.

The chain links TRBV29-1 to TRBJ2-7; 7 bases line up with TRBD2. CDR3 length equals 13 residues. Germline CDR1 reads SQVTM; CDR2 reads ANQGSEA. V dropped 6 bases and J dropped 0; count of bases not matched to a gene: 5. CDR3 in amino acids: CSVYGGSSYEQYF. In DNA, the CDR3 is TGCAGCGTGTACGGGGGGTCCTCCTACGAGCAGTACTTC.

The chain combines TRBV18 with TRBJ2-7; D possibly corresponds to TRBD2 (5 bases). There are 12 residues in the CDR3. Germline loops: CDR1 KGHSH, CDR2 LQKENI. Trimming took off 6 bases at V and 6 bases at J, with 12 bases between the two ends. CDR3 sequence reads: CASSPRGLEQYF. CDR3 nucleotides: TGTGCCAGCTCTCCCAGAGGACTCGAGCAGTACTTC.

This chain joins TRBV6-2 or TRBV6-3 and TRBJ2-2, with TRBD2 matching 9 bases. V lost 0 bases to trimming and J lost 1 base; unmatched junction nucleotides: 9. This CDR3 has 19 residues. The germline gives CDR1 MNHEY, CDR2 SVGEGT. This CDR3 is CASSYSVTREGLNTGELFF. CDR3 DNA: TGTGCCAGCAGTTACTCGGTCACGCGGGAGGGCCTGAACACCGGGGAGCTGTTTTTT.

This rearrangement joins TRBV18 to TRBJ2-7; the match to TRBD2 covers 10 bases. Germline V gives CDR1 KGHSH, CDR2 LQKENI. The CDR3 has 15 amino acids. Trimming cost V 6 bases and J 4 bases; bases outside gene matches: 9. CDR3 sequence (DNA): TGTGCCAGCTCCCGGACAGCTAGCGGGAGATACGAGCAGTACTTC. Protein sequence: CASSRTASGRYEQYF.

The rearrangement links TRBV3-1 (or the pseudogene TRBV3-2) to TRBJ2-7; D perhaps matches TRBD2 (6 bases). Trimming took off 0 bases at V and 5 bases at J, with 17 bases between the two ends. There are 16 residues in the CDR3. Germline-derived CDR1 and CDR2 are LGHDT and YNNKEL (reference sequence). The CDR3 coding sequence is TGTGCCAGCAGCCAAGATCGGGGGTCCCCAGGCGACGAGCAGTACTTC. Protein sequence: CASSQDRGSPGDEQYF.